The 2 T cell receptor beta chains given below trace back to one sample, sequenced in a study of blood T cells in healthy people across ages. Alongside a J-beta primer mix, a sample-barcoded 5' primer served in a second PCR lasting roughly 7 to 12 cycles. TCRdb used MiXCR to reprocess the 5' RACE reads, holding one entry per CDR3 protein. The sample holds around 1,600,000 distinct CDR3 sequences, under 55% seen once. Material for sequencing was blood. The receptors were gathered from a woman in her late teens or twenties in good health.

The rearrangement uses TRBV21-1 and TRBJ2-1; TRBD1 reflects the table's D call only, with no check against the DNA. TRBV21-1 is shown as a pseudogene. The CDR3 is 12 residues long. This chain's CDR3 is CASSKEGRRLFF. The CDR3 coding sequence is TGTGCCAGCAGCAAAGAGGGGCGTCGGTTGTTCTTC.

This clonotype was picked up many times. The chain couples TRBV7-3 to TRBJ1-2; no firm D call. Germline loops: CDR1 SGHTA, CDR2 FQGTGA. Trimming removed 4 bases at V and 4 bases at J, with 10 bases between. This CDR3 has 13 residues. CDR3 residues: CASSYTGGYGYTF. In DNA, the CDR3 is TGTGCCAGCAGCTACACCGGCGGCTATGGCTACACCTTC.